This T cell receptor (beta chain) was recovered during a study of PD-1 blockade in classical Hodgkin lymphoma. The time point: cycle 4 day 1 (C4D1), after less than 7 weeks of nivolumab. All trial patients relapsed after autologous stem cell transplantation. Clones were read by immunoSEQ multiplex PCR, and TCRdb kept only the in-frame ones, dropping some. The profile shows 3,500 to 4,000 clones, around 70% of them singletons. The CDR3 consists of 19 residues. V lost 1 base and J lost 3, with 25 bases in between. Germline-derived CDR1 and CDR2 are KGHSH and LQKENI. The sample was peripheral blood mononuclear cells (PBMCs), taken before the fourth cycle of nivolumab. The chain combines TRBV18 with TRBJ2-7; D remains unclear. This clonotype was obtained from a human donor with classical Hodgkin lymphoma. DNA for the CDR3: TGTGCCAGCTCACCACAATTATTTAACCCGGGCCACTCATTCTACGAGCAGTACTTC. Amino acids: CASSPQLFNPGHSFYEQYF.